A selection of T cell receptor beta chains follows, all from one sample in a study of blood T cells in healthy people across ages. TCRdb reprocessed the 5' RACE reads with MiXCR, giving one entry per CDR3 protein. This sample has about 1.6 million distinct CDR3 sequences; around 36% occur once, and the top ten carry around 11%. The specimen sequenced was blood. The receptor source for this set is a woman in her thirties in good health. Each CDR3 is given with its conserved first and last residue. Each record gives: V gene, CDR3 length, J gene, CDR3 protein.

V gene: TRBV12-3/TRBV12-4
CDR3 length: 16
J gene: TRBJ2-3
CDR3 protein: CASSLELAQAADTQYF

V gene: TRBV27
CDR3 length: 15
J gene: TRBJ2-7
CDR3 protein: CASSLWTSGRREQYF

V gene: TRBV25-1
CDR3 length: 15
J gene: .
CDR3 protein: CASSDYYRGSHEQYF

V gene: TRBV28
CDR3 length: 14
J gene: TRBJ1-2
CDR3 protein: CASSPRDRGQGYTF

V gene: TRBV3-1
CDR3 length: 17
J gene: TRBJ2-2
CDR3 protein: CASSQGSREAYTGELFF

V gene: TRBV7-2
CDR3 length: 18
J gene: TRBJ2-5
CDR3 protein: CASSRDGPSGGAIFEQYF

V gene: TRBV5-4
CDR3 length: 14
J gene: TRBJ1-2
CDR3 protein: CASSYDRSNYGYTF

V gene: TRBV27
CDR3 length: 12
J gene: TRBJ1-1
CDR3 protein: CSIGTGGTEAFF

V gene: TRBV28
CDR3 length: 14
J gene: TRBJ2-1
CDR3 protein: CASSLSQGRNEQFF

V gene: TRBV27
CDR3 length: 14
J gene: TRBJ1-5
CDR3 protein: CASSSKGVWQPQHF

V gene: TRBV3-1
CDR3 length: 17
J gene: TRBJ2-3
CDR3 protein: CASSQDTSVSSTDTQYF

V gene: TRBV3-1
CDR3 length: 11
J gene: TRBJ2-7
CDR3 protein: CASRQLAEWYF

V gene: TRBV27
CDR3 length: 17
J gene: TRBJ2-1
CDR3 protein: CASTPSSGEIPYNEQFF

V gene: TRBV9
CDR3 length: 18
J gene: TRBJ2-3
CDR3 protein: CASSPGTSGGLSTDTQYF

V gene: TRBV5-1
CDR3 length: 16
J gene: TRBJ1-1
CDR3 protein: CASSLWTGTQGAEAFF

V gene: TRBV10-3
CDR3 length: 12
J gene: TRBJ2-1
CDR3 protein: CAISGAHNEQFF